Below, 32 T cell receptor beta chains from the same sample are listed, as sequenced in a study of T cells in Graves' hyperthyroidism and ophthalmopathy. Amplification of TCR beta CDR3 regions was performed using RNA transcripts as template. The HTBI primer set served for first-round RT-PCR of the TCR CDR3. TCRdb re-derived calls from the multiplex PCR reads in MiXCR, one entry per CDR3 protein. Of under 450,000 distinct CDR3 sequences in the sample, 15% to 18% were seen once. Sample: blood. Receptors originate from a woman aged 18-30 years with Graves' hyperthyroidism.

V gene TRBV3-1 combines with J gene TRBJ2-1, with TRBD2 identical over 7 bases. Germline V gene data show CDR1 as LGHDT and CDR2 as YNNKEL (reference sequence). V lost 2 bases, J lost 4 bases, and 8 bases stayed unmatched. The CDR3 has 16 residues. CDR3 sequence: CASSQMTGGLYNEQFF. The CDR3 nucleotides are TGTGCCAGCAGCCAAATGACGGGAGGACTTTACAATGAGCAGTTCTTC.

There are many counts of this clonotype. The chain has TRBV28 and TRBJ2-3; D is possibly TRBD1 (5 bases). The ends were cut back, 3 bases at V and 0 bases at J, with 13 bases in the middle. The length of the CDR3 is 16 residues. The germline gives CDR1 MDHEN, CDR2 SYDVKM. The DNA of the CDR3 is TGTGCCAGCAGTTTCATCCCCCAGGGAAGCACAGATACGCAGTATTTT. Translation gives CASSFIPQGSTDTQYF.

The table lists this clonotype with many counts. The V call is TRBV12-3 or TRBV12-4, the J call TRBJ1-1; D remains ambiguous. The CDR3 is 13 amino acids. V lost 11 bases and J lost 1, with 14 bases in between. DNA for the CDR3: TGTGCCTGGGCGGAGACGGAGAACACTGAAGCTTTCTTT. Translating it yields CAWAETENTEAFF.

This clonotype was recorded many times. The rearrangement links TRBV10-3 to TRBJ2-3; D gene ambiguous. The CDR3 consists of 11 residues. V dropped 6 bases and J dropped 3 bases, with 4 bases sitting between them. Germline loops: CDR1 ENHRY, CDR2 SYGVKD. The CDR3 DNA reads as TGTGCCATCAGGCTAACAGATACGCAGTATTTT. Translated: CAIRLTDTQYF.

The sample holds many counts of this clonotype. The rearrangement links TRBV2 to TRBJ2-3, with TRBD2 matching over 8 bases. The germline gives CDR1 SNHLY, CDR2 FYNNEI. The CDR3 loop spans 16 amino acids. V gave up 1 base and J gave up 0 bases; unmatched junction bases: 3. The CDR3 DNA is TGTGCCAGCAGTGAAGATCGGGGGGGTAGCACAGATACGCAGTATTTT. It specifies CASSEDRGGSTDTQYF.

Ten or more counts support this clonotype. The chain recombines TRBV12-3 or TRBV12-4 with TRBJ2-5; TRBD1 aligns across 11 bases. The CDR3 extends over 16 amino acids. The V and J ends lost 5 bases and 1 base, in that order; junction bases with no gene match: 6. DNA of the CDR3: TGTGCCAGCAGTGGACTTGGACAGGGGGCCCAAGAGACCCAGTACTTC. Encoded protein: CASSGLGQGAQETQYF.

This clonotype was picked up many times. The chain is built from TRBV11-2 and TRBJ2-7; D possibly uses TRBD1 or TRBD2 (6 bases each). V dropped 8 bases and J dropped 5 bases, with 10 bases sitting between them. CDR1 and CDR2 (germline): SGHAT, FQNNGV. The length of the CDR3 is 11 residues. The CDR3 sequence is CASEGGHEQYF. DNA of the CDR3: TGTGCCAGCGAGGGGGGCCACGAGCAGTACTTC.

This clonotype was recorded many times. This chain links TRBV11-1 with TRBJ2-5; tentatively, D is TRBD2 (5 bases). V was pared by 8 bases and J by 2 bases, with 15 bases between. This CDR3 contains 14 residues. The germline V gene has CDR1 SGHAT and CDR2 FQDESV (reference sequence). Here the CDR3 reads CASVSGRKQETQYF. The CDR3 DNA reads TGTGCCAGCGTGAGCGGCAGAAAACAAGAGACCCAGTACTTC.

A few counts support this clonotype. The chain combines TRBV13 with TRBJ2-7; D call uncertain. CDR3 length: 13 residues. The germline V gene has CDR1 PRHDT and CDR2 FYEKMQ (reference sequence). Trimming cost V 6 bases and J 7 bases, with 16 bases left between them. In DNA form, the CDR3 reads TGTGCCAGCAGTCCTACTCCAGTAAAGGAGCAGTACTTC. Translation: CASSPTPVKEQYF.

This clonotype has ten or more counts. CDR3 protein: CASRYRGLRGYNEQFF. The CDR3 region has the DNA TGTGCCAGCAGGTACAGGGGGCTGAGGGGGTACAATGAGCAGTTCTTC. This sequence joins TRBV2 and TRBJ2-1; 9 nucleotides align to TRBD1. V lost 6 bases and J lost 4; bases outside the gene matches: 10. CDR1 and CDR2 (germline): SNHLY, FYNNEI. The CDR3 has 16 amino acids.

The CDR3 is CASSPAGSPYEQYF. CDR3 nucleotides: TGTGCCAGCTCACCGGCAGGTTCCCCCTACGAGCAGTACTTC. The rearrangement links TRBV18 to TRBJ2-7; no definite D call. Germline V gene lookup returns CDR1 KGHSH and CDR2 LQKENI. Deletions cut 3 bases from V and 2 bases from J, with 11 bases between. The CDR3 totals 14 residues.

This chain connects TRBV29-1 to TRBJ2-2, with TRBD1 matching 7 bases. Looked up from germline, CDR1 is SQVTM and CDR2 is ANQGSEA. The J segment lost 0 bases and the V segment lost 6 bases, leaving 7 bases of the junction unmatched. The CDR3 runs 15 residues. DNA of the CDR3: TGCAGCGTGGGAAGGACAGGTTCGAACACCGGGGAGCTGTTTTTT. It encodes CSVGRTGSNTGELFF.

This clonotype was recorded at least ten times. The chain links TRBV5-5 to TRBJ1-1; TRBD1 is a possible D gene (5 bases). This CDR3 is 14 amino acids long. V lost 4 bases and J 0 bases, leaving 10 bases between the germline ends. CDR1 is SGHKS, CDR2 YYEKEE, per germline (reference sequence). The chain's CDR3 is CASSGTGMNTEAFF. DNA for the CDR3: TGTGCCAGCAGCGGGACTGGGATGAACACTGAAGCTTTCTTT.

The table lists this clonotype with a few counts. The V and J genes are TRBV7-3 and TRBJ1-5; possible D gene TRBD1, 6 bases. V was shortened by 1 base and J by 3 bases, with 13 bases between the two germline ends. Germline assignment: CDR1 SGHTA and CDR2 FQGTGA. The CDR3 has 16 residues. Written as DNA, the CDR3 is TGTGCCAGCAGCTTAAGGCGGGGGGCCAACAATCAGCCCCAGCATTTT. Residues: CASSLRRGANNQPQHF.

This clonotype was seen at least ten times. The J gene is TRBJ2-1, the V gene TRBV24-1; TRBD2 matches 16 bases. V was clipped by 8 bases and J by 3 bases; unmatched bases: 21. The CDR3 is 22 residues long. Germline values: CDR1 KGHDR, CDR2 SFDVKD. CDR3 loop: CATKGPAGTSGRVRGDYNEQFF. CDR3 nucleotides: TGTGCCACCAAGGGTCCGGCGGGGACTAGCGGGAGGGTAAGGGGGGACTACAATGAGCAGTTCTTC.

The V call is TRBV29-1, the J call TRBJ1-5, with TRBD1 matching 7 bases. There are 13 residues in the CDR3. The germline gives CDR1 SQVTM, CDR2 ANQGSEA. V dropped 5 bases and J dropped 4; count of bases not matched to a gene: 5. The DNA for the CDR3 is TGCAGCGTTAGAACAGGGGTTAATCAGCCCCAGCATTTT. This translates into CSVRTGVNQPQHF.

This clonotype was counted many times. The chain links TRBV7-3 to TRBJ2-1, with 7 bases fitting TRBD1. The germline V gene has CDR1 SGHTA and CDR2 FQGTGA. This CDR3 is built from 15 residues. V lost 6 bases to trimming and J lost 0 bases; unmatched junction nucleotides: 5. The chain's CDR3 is CASSATGSSYNEQFF. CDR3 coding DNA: TGTGCCAGCAGTGCGACAGGGAGCTCCTACAATGAGCAGTTCTTC.

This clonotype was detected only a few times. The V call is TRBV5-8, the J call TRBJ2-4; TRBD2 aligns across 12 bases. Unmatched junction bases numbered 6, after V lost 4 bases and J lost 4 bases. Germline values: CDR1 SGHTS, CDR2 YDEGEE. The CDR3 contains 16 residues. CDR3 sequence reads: CASSPRTSGTKNIQYF. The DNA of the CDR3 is TGTGCCAGCAGCCCCCGGACTAGCGGGACAAAAAACATTCAGTACTTC.

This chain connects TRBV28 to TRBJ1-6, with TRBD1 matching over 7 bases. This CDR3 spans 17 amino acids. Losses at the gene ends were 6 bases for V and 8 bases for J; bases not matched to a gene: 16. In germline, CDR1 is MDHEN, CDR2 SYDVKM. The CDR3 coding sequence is TGTGCCAGCAGCTCCTTTGGACAGGCCCAGGGGGATTCACCCCTCCACTTT. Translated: CASSSFGQAQGDSPLHF.

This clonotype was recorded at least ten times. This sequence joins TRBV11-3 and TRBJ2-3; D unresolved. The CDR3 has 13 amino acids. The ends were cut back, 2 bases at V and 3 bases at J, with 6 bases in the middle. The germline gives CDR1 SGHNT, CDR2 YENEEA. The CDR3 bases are TGTGCCAGCAGCTTAAGGCAGACAGATACGCAGTATTTT. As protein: CASSLRQTDTQYF.

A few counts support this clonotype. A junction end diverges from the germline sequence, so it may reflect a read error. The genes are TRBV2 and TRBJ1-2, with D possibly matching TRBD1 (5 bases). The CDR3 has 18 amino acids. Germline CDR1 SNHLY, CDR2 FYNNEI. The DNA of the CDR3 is TGTGTCAGCAGCACCCTCGAACCGGGACCCCGGGCGAGGTATGGCTACACCTTC. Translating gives CVSSTLEPGPRARYGYTF.

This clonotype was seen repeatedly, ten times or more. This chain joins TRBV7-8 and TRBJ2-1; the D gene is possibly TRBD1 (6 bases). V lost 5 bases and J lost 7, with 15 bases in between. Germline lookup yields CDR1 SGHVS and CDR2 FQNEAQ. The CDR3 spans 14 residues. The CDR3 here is CASSPQDSTNEQFF. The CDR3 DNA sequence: TGTGCCAGCAGCCCGCAGGACAGCACAAATGAGCAGTTCTTC.

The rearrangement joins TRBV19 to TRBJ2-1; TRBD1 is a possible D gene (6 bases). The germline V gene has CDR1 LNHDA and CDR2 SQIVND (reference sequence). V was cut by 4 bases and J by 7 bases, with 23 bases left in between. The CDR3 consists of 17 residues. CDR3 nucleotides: TGTGCCAGTAGTAATGGACAGCCTGTTAGTCGTACTAATGAGCAGTTCTTC. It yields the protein CASSNGQPVSRTNEQFF.

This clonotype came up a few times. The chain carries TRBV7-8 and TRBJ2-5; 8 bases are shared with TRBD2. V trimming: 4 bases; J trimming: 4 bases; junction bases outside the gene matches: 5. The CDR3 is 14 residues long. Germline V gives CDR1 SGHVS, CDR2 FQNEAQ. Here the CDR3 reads CASSSRGAPETQYF. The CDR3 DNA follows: TGTGCCAGCAGCTCGCGGGGGGCCCCAGAGACCCAGTACTTC.

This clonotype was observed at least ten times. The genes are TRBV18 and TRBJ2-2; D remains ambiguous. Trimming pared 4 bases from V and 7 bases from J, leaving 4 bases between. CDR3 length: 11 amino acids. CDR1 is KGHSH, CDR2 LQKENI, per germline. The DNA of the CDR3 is TGTGCCAGCTCACGCAACGGGGAGCTGTTTTTT. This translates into CASSRNGELFF.

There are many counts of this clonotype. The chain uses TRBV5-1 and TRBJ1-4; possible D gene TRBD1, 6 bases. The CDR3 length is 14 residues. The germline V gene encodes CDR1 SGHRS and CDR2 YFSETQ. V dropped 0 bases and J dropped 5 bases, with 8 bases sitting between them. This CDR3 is CASSLGRGNEKLFF. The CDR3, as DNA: TGCGCCAGCAGCTTGGGAAGGGGGAATGAAAAACTGTTTTTT.

CDR3 DNA sequence: TGTGCCAGTAGTATAGCAGCCTTCGCGTCGGCGGTTACCTACAATGAGCAGTTCTTC. Translating it yields CASSIAAFASAVTYNEQFF. This chain uses TRBV19 with TRBJ2-1; no clear D gene. V was pared by 1 base and J by 2 bases, with 21 bases between. Germline V lookup: CDR1 LNHDA, CDR2 SQIVND (reference sequence). The length of the CDR3 is 19 residues.

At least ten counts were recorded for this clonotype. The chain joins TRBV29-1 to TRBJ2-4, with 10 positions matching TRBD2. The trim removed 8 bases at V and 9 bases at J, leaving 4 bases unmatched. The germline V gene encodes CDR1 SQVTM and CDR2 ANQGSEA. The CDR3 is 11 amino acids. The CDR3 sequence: CSFWTSGIQYF. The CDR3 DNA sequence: TGCAGCTTCTGGACTAGCGGCATTCAGTACTTC.

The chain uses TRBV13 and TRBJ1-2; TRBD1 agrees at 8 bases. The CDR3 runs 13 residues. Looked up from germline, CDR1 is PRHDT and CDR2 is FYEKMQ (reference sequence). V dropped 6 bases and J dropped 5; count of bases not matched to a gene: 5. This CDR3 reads CASSLTGEYGYTF. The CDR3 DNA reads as TGTGCCAGCAGTTTGACAGGGGAGTATGGCTACACCTTC. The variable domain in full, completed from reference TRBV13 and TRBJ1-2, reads AAGVIQSPRHLIKEKRETATLKCYPIPRHDTVYWYQQGPGQDPQFLISFYEKMQSDKGSIPDRFSAQQFSDYHSELNMSSLELGDSALYFCASSLTGEYGYTFGSGTRLTVV.

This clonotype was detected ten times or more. This CDR3 is CASSLAGSTNTGELFF. CDR3 DNA: TGTGCCAGCAGCTTAGCAGGCTCGACCAACACCGGGGAGCTGTTTTTT. The J gene is TRBJ2-2, the V gene TRBV7-2; no clear D. This CDR3 has 16 amino acids. CDR1 is SGHTA and CDR2 is FQGNSA in the germline V gene. Trimming cost V 0 bases and J 2 bases, with 10 bases left between them.

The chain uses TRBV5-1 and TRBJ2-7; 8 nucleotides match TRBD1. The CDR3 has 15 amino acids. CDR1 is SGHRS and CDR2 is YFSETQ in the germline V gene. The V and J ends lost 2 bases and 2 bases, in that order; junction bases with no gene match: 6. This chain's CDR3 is CASSFGQGKAYEQYF. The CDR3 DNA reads TGCGCCAGCAGCTTCGGACAGGGAAAGGCCTACGAGCAGTACTTC.

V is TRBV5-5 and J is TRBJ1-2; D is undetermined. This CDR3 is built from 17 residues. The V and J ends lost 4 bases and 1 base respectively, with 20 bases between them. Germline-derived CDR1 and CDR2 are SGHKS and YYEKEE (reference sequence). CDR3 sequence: CASSPSPSVQVNYGYTF. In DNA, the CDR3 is TGTGCCAGCAGCCCTTCCCCGTCGGTACAAGTTAACTATGGCTACACCTTC.